The TCR beta chain under discussion was sequenced for a study of pediatric ulcerative colitis. Whole-study findings and limits: Blood-rectal clonal overlap within each person was significantly higher in ulcerative colitis patients than controls. A couple of patients had blood samples with substantially reduced template counts. Clonal expansions reduced rectal repertoire diversity in acute severe colitis.

The germline V gene has CDR1 SGHDN and CDR2 FVKESK. Trimming stripped 4 bases from V and 3 bases from J, with 9 bases between. This CDR3 spans 13 amino acids. Assay used: immunoSEQ multiplex PCR; TCRdb lists only in-frame clones, some missing. The sample contains about 60,000 clones, 80% to 90% of which appear only once. Controls had normal endoscopy and no IBD diagnosis within a year. This clone has more than one count but fewer than ten. Antigen specificity is unknown. This chain uses TRBV14 with TRBJ1-2, with unresolved D. Sequencing used blood. This TCR derives from a boy aged 5 to 17 who was a control in a study of pediatric ulcerative colitis. CDR3 region: CASSPRVDYGYTF. Here the CDR3 DNA reads TGTGCCAGCAGCCCTAGGGTCGACTATGGCTACACCTTC.